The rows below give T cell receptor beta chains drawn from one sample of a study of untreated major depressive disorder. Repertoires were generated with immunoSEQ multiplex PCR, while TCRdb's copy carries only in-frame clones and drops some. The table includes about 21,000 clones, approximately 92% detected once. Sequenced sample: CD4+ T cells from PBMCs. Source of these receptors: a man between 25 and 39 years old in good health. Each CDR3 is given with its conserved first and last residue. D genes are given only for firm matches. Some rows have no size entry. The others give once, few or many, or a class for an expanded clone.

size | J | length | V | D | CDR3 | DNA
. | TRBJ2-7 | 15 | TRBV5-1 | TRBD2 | CASTPLAGNFYEQYF | TGCGCCAGCACCCCCCTAGCGGGAAATTTTTACGAGCAGTACTTC
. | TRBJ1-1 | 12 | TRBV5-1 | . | CASSLEETEAFF | TGCGCCAGCAGCTTGGAAGAGACTGAAGCTTTCTTT
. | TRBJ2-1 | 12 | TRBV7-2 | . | CASSLESGEQFF | TGTGCCAGCAGCTTAGAAAGCGGAGAGCAGTTCTTC
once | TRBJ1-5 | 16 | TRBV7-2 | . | CASSLNTGLLGQPQHF | TGTGCCAGCAGCTTAAATACAGGGTTGCTCGGTCAGCCCCAGCATTTT
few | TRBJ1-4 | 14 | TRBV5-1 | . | CASSWGRYDEKLFF | TGCGCCAGCAGCTGGGGACGGTATGATGAAAAACTGTTTTTT
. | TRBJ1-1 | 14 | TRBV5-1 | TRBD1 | CASSRQGGDTEAFF | TGCGCCAGCAGCCGACAGGGAGGGGACACTGAAGCTTTCTTT
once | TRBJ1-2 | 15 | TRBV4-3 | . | CASSQDNNGPYGYTF | TGCGCCAGCAGCCAAGATAACAACGGTCCCTATGGCTACACCTTC
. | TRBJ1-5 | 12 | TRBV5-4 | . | CASSYLNQPQHF | TGTGCCAGCAGTTACCTCAATCAGCCCCAGCATTTT
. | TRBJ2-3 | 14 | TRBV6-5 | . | CASRLTGSPDTQYF | TGTGCCAGCAGACTGACCGGGAGCCCAGATACGCAGTATTTT
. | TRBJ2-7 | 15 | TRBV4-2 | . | CASSQGLASSYEQYF | TGTGCCAGCAGCCAAGGGCTAGCCTCCTCCTACGAGCAGTACTTC